This TCR beta chain was identified in a study of blood T cell repertoires in COVID-19. Across the whole study: The United States, Italy and Spain supplied acute and convalescent COVID-19 samples. T cells, B-cell-depleted T cells, or PBMCs provided the cDNA or gDNA that served as material.

The CDR3 runs 15 residues. Trimming removed 5 bases from V and 5 bases from J, with 13 bases in between. Germline V gives CDR1 SGHTA, CDR2 FQGNSA. Source study methods: The authors estimated nucleated cell counts from reference gene primer amplification. TCRdb keeps only in-frame clones here, not all; method: immunoSEQ multiplex PCR. The V and J calls and clone size were taken over from that table, and D and trimming were inferred from the DNA. The sample contains about 35,000 clones, about nine tenths of which appear only once. The sample comprised peripheral blood. This sequence was found in a man older than 75 with active COVID-19. The chain is built from TRBV7-2 and TRBJ1-6, with a weak D call TRBD1 (6 bases). CDR3 nucleotides: TGTGCCAGCAGCGATGGACAGTCTAATAATTCACCCCTCCACTTT. It yields the protein CASSDGQSNNSPLHF.